This T cell receptor (beta chain) is from a study of Graves' ophthalmopathy and Graves' hyperthyroidism. As for the study in general: Ahead of any treatment, peripheral blood was obtained at the initial diagnosis.

For repertoire sequencing, the TCR beta CDR3 regions were amplified from RNA transcripts. Scientists carried out first-round RT-PCR using HTBI primers and then a second-round multiplex PCR. TCRdb reprocessed the multiplex PCR reads with MiXCR, giving one entry per CDR3 protein. The sample lists more than 550,000 distinct CDR3 sequences, about two fifths occurring once. This CDR3 has 12 residues. The V end lost 7 bases, the J end lost 7 bases, and 8 bases lay between the germline ends. The germline gives CDR1 MGHDK, CDR2 SYGVNS. The rearrangement joins TRBV25-1 to TRBJ1-6; TRBD1 is a possible D gene (5 bases). The sequencing input was peripheral blood. The sequence was obtained from an adult man with Graves' ophthalmopathy. In DNA form, the CDR3 reads TGTGCCAGCATGGGGACGAATTCACCCCTCCACTTT. It codes for CASMGTNSPLHF. Full variable domain (missing parts from reference TRBV25-1 and TRBJ1-6): EADIYQTPRYLVIGTGKKITLECSQTMGHDKMYWYQQDPGMELHLIHYSYGVNSTEKGDLSSESTVSRIRTEHFPLTLESARPSHTSQYLCASMGTNSPLHFGNGTRLTVT.